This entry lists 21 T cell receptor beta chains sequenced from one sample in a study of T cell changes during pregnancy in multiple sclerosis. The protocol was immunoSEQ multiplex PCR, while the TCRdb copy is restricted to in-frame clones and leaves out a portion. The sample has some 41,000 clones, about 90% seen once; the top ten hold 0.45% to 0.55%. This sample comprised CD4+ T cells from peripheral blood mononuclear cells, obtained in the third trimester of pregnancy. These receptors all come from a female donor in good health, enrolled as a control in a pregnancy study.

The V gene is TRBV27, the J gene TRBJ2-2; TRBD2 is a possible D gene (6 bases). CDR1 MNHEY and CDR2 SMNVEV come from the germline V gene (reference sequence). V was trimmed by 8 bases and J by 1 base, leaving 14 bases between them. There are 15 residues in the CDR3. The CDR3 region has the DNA TGTGCCAGCGGCAACTTGGGGGGGAACACCGGGGAGCTGTTTTTT. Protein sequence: CASGNLGGNTGELFF.

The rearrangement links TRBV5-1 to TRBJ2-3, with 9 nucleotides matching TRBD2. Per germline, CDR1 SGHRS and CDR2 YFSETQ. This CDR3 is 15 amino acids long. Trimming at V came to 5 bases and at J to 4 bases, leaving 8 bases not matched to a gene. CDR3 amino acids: CASSWRGGQADTQYF. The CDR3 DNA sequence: TGCGCCAGCAGTTGGCGGGGGGGCCAAGCAGATACGCAGTATTTT. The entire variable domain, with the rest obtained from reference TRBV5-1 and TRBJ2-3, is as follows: KAGVTQTPRYLIKTRGQQVTLSCSPISGHRSVSWYQQTPGQGLQFLFEYFSETQRNKGNFPGRFSGRQFSNSRSEMNVSTLELGDSALYLCASSWRGGQADTQYFGPGTRLTVL.

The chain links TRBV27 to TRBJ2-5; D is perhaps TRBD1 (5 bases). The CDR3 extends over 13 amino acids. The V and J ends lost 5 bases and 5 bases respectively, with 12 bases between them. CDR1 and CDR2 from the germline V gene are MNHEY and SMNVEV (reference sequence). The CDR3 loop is CASSARTRETQYF. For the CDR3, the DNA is TGTGCCAGCAGTGCCCGGACAAGGGAGACCCAGTACTTC.

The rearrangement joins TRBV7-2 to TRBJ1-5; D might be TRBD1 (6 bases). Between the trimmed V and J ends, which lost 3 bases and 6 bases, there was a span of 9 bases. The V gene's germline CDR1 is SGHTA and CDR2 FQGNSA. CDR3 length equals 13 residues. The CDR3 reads CASSFGGGQPQHF. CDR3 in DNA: TGTGCCAGCAGCTTTGGGGGCGGTCAGCCCCAGCATTTT.

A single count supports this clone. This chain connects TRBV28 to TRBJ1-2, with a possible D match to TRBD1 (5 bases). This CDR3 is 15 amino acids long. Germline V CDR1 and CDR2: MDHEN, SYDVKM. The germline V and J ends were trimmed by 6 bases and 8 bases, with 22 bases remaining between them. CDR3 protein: CASRPAGTAPGGYTF. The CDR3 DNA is TGTGCCAGCAGACCTGCAGGGACTGCGCCGGGGGGCTACACCTTC.

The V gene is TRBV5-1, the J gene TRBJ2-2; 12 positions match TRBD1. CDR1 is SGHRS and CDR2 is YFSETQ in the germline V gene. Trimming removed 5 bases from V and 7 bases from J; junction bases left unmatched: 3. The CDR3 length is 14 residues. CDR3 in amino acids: CASRGQGASGELFF. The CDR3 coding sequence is TGCGCCAGCAGGGGACAGGGGGCGAGCGGGGAGCTGTTTTTT.

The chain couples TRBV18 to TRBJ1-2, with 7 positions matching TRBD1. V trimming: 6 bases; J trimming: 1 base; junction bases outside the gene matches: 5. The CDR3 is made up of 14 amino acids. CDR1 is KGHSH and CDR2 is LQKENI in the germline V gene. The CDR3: CASSSGQLNYGYTF. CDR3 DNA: TGTGCCAGCTCGTCGGGACAGCTTAACTATGGCTACACCTTC.

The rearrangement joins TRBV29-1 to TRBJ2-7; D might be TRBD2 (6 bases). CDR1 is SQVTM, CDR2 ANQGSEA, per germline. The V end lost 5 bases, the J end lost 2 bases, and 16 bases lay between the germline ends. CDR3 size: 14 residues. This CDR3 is CSVYGGPSPYEQYF. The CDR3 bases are TGCAGCGTTTACGGAGGGCCGTCACCCTACGAGCAGTACTTC.

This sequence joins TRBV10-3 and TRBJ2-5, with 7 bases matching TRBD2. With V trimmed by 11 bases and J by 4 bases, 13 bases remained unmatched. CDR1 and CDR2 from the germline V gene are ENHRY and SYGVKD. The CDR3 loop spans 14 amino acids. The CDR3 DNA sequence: TGTGCCTCCACTTCGGGGGGTGGGGGAGAGACCCAGTACTTC. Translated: CASTSGGGGETQYF.

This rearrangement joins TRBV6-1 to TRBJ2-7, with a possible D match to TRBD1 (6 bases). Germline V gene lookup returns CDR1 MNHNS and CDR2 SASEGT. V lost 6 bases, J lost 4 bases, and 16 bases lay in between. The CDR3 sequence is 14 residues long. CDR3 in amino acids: CASRGNWGQYEQYF. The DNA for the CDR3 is TGTGCCAGCAGGGGGAACTGGGGACAATACGAGCAGTACTTC.

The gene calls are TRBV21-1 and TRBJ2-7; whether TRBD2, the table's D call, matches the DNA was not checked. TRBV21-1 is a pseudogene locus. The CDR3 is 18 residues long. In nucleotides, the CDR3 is TGTGCCAGCAGCAAAAAAGGTGAGGGAGGGCGGAGCTCCTACGAGCAGTACTTC. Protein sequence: CASSKKGEGGRSSYEQYF.

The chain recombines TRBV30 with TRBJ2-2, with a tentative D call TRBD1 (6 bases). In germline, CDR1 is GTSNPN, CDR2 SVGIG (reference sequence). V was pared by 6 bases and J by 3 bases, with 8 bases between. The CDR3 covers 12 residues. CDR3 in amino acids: CACRTDTGELFF. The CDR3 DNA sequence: TGTGCCTGCCGGACAGACACCGGGGAGCTGTTTTTT.

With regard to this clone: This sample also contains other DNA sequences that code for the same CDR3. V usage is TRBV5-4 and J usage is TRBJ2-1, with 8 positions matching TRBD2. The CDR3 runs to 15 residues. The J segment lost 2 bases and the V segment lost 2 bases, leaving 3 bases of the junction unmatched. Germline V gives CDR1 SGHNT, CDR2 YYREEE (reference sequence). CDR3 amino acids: CASSLSGSTYNEQFF. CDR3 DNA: TGTGCCAGCAGCTTAAGCGGGAGTACCTACAATGAGCAGTTCTTC.

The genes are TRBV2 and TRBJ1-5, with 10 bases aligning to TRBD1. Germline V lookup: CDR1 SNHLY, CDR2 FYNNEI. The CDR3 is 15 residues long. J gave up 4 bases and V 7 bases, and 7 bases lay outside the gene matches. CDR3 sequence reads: CASKGQGERNQPQHF. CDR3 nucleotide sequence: TGTGCCAGCAAAGGACAGGGGGAAAGAAATCAGCCCCAGCATTTT.

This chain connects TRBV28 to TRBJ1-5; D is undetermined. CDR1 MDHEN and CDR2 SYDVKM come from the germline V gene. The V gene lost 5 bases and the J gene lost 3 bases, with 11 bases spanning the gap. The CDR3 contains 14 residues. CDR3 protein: CASSGRELNQPQHF. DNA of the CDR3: TGTGCCAGCAGTGGGAGGGAACTCAATCAGCCCCAGCATTTT.

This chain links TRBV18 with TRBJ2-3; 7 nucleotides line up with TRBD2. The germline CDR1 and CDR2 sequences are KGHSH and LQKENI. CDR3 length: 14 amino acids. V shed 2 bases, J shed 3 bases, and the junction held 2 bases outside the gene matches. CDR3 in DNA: TGTGCCAGCTCACCAATCGGGAGGACAGATACGCAGTATTTT. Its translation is CASSPIGRTDTQYF. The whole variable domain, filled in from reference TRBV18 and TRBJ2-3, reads NAGVMQNPRHLVRRRGQEARLRCSPMKGHSHVYWYRQLPEEGLKFMVYLQKENIIDESGMPKERFSAEFPKEGPSILRIQQVVRGDSAAYFCASSPIGRTDTQYFGPGTRLTVL.

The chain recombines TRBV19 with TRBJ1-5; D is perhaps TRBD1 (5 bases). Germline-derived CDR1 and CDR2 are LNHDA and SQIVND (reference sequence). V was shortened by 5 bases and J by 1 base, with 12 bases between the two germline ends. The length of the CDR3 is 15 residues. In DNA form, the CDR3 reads TGTGCCAGTAGTGTGGGGGGAGTCAGCAATCAGCCCCAGCATTTT. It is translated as CASSVGGVSNQPQHF.

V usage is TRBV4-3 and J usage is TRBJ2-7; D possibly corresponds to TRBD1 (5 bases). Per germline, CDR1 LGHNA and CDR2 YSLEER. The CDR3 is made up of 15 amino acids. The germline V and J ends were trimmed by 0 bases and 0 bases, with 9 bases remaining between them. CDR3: CASSQDIQVSYEQYF. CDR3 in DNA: TGCGCCAGCAGCCAAGATATACAGGTCTCCTACGAGCAGTACTTC.

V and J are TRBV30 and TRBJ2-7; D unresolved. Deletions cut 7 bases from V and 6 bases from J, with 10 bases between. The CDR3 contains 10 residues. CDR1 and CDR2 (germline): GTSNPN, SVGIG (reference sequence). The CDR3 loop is CALGRVEQYF. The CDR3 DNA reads TGTGCCTTAGGCCGGGTCGAGCAGTACTTC.

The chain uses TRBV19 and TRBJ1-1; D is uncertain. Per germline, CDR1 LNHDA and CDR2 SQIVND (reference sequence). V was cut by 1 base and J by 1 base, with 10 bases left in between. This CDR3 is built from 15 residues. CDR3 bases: TGTGCCAGTAGTATAGGGAGGGCCCCGAACACTGAAGCTTTCTTT. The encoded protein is CASSIGRAPNTEAFF.

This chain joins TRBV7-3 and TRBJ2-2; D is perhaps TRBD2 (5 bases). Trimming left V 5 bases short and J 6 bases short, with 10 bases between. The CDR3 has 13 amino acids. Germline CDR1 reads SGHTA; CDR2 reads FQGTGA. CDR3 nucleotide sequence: TGTGCCAGCAGCCCCGTACTAGCCGGGGAGCTGTTTTTT. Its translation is CASSPVLAGELFF.